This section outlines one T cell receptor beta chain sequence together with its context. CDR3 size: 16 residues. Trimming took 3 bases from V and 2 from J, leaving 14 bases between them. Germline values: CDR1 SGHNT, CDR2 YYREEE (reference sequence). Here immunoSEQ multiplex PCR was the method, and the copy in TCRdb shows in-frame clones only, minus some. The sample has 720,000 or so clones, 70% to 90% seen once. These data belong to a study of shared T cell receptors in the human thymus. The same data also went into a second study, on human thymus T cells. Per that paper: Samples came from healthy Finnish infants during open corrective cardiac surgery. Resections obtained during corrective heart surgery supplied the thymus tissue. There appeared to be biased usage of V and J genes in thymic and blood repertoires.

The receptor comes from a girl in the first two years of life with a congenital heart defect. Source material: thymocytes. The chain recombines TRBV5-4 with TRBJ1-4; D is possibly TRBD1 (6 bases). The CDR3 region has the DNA TGTGCCAGCAGCTGGGGGGGCTTTGGCACTAATGAAAAACTGTTTTTT. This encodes CASSWGGFGTNEKLFF.